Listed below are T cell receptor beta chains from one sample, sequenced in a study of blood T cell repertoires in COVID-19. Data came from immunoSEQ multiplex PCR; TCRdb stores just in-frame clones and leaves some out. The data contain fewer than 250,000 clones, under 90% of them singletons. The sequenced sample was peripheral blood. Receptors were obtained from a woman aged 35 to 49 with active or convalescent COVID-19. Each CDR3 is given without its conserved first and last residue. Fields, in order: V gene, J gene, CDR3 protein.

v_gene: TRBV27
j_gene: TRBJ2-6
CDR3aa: ASSHDLGGANVLT

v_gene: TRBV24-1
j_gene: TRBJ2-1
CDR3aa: ATSILAGEQF

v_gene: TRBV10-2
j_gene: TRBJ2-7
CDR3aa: ASSESASGRSEQY

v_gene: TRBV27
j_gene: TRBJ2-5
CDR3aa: ASSTGTSGSIKTQY

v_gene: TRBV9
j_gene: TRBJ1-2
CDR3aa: ASSVDYGDLDGYT

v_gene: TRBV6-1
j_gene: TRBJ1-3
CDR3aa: ASSVRDRESPGNTIY

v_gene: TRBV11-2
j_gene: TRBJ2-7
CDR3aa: ASSLETVYEQY

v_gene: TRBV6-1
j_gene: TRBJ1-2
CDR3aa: ASSGGTGRPNYGYT

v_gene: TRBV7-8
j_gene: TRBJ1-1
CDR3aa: ASSLAQPGTEAF

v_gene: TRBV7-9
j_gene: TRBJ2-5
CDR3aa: ASSLPGQGPEY

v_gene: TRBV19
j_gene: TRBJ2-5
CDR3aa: ASSKGRVRKETQY

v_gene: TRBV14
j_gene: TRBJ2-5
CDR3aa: ASSQEGRETQY

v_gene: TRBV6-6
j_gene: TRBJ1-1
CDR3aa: ASSSPGQGVKTEAF

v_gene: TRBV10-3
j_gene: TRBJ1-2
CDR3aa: VNTGDYGYT

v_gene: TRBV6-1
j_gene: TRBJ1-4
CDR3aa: ASSESGQTNEKLF

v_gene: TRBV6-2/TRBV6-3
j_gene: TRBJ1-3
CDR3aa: ASSSAGQSSGNTIY

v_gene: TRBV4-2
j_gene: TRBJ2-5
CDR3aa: ASSQDRGTTGGTQY

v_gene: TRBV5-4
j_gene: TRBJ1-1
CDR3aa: ASSQQGAAEAF

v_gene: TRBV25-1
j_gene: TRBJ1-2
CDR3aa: ASSAVLNYGYT

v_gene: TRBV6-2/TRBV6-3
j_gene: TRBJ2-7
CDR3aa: ASSSSAPPGLGEQY

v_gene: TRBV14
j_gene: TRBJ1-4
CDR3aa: ASSQTGPGKLF

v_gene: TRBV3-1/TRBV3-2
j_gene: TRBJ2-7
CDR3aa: ASSLTGYEQY

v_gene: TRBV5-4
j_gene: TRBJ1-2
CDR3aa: ASSDTLYGYT

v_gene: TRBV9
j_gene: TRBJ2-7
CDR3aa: ASSLRQGANYEQY

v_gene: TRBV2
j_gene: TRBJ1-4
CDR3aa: ASSPTALNEKLF

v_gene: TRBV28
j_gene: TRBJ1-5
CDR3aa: ASLRGAYSGNQPQH

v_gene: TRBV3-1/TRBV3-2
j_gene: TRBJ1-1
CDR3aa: ASSPPGRETEAF

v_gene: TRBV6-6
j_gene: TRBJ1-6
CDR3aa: AGARDDSPLH

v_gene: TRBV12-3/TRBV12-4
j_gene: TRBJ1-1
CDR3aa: ASTGGMNTEAF

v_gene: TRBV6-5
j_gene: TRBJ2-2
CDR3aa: ASIQGNTGELF

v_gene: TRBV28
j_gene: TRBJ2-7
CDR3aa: ASSFRYYEQY

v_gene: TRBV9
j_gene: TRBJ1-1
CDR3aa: ASSVGTGKGETQAF

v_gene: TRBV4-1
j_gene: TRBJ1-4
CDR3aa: ASSDYRGTNEKLF

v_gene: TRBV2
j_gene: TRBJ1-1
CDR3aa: ASRRTGNTEAF

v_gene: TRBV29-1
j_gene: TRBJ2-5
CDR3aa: SLSPSWLQETQY

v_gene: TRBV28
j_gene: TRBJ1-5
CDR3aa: ASGTGRNQPQH

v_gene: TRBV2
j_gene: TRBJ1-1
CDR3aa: ASSESARGVRGTEAF

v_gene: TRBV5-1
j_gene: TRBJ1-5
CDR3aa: ASSLDSSNQPQH

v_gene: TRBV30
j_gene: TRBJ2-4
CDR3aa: AWRADRGGIAKNIQY

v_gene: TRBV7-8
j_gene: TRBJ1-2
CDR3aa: ASSLMQQVSNYGYT

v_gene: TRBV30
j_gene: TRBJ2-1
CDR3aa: AWSVRGEQF

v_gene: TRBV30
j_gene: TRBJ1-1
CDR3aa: AWAPGGNTEAF

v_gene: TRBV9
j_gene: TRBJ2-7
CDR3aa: ASSVGGGQGAYEQY